This entry lists 27 T cell receptor beta chains sequenced from one sample in a study of blood T cells in healthy people across ages. Together with a sample-barcoded 5' primer, a J-beta primer mix was included in a second PCR lasting about 6 to 11 cycles. TCRdb re-derived calls from the 5' RACE reads in MiXCR, one entry per CDR3 protein. The top ten hold 22% of the sample, which has 600,000 to 1,000,000 distinct CDR3 sequences, 58% seen once. Sequencing used blood. Receptor source: a man in his thirties or forties in good health.

V is TRBV5-1 and J is TRBJ2-3; the match to TRBD1 covers 9 bases. The CDR3 loop spans 16 amino acids. After removal of 2 bases from V and 3 bases from J, the junction contained 7 bases not matched to a gene. CDR1 is SGHRS and CDR2 is YFSETQ in the germline V gene. The CDR3 spells CASSFGTGRGTDTQYF. CDR3 nucleotides: TGCGCCAGCAGCTTCGGGACAGGGAGAGGGACAGATACGCAGTATTTT.

The gene calls are TRBV6-1 and TRBJ2-7, with 9 nucleotides matching TRBD2. The tail of the sequence fits TRBJ2-5 better, so the J call may be wrong. Germline loops: CDR1 MNHNS, CDR2 SASEGT. The CDR3 has 18 residues. CDR3: CASSEALTTSGNIETQYF. The CDR3 coding sequence is TGTGCCAGCAGTGAAGCGCTTACGACTAGCGGAAACATAGAGACCCAGTACTTC.

This clonotype was found a few times. The chain combines TRBV6-1 with TRBJ2-4; 8 bases map to TRBD2. The J call may be faulty, since TRBJ2-7 better matches the DNA end. Germline V gene sequence: CDR1 MNHNS, CDR2 SASEGT. The CDR3 sequence is 13 residues long. The CDR3 here is CASSDSGAYEQYF. CDR3 coding DNA: TGTGCCAGCAGTGATAGCGGGGCGTACGAGCAGTACTTC.

This clonotype was recorded only once. The rearrangement uses TRBV4-2 and TRBJ2-4; D may match TRBD1 or TRBD2 (6 bases each). The DNA end is a closer match to TRBJ2-7, so the J assignment may be wrong. Germline V gene sequence: CDR1 LGHNA, CDR2 YNFKEQ. The CDR3 runs 16 residues. CDR3 sequence: CASSHETGATSYEQYF. The CDR3 DNA reads TGTGCCAGCAGCCATGAGACGGGGGCCACATCTTACGAGCAGTACTTC.

This clonotype has only a few counts. The chain joins TRBV13 to TRBJ2-1, with 11 bases that match TRBD2. Trimming removed 4 bases from V and 8 bases from J; junction bases left unmatched: 7. There are 15 residues in the CDR3. CDR1 is PRHDT, CDR2 FYEKMQ, per germline (reference sequence). The CDR3 reads CASSSLSGGAYEQFF. CDR3 in DNA: TGTGCCAGCAGCTCCCTTAGCGGGGGGGCGTATGAGCAGTTCTTC.

This clonotype appeared a few times. V is TRBV20-1 and J is TRBJ1-2; 9 bases are shared with TRBD1. The J segment lost 8 bases and the V segment lost 2 bases, leaving 9 bases of the junction unmatched. This CDR3 has 14 residues. Germline CDR1 is DFQATT and CDR2 is SNEGSKA (reference sequence). The CDR3 reads CSARQRDRVGGYTF. In DNA form, the CDR3 reads TGCAGTGCTAGACAAAGGGACAGGGTAGGAGGCTACACCTTC.

The J gene is TRBJ2-2, the V gene TRBV12-3 or TRBV12-4, with D possibly being TRBD1 or TRBD2 (5 bases each). V lost 4 bases and J lost 6, with 15 bases in between. The CDR3 has 15 residues. The CDR3 reads CASSWSGVGAGELFF. The DNA for the CDR3 is TGTGCCAGCAGTTGGTCCGGGGTGGGGGCCGGGGAGCTGTTTTTT.

This clonotype appeared many times. This chain joins TRBV11-2 and TRBJ2-5; weak D call: TRBD1 (6 bases). There are 14 residues in the CDR3. In germline, CDR1 is SGHAT, CDR2 FQNNGV. V was trimmed by 5 bases and J by 7 bases, leaving 17 bases between them. The CDR3 region has the DNA TGTGCCAGCAGCGTAACAGGGCCTGAAGGGACCCAGTACTTC. This gives the protein CASSVTGPEGTQYF.

This clonotype has just one count. The chain combines TRBV5-1 with TRBJ2-4; the match to TRBD2 covers 10 bases. With V trimmed by 1 base and J by 0 bases, 7 bases remained unmatched. Germline lookup yields CDR1 SGHRS and CDR2 YFSETQ. This CDR3 is built from 18 residues. For the CDR3, the DNA is TGCGCCAGCAGCTTGCGAGAAGCGGGAGGGATAGCCAAAAACATTCAGTACTTC. It is translated as CASSLREAGGIAKNIQYF. The entire variable domain, with the rest obtained from reference TRBV5-1 and TRBJ2-4, is as follows: KAGVTQTPRYLIKTRGQQVTLSCSPISGHRSVSWYQQTPGQGLQFLFEYFSETQRNKGNFPGRFSGRQFSNSRSEMNVSTLELGDSALYLCASSLREAGGIAKNIQYFGAGTRLSVL.

This chain joins TRBV6-5 and TRBJ1-2; unclear D gene. V lost 4 bases and J 8 bases, leaving 11 bases between the germline ends. Germline CDR1 is MNHEY and CDR2 is SVGAGI. CDR3 length: 12 amino acids. DNA for the CDR3: TGTGCCAGCAGTTCTGCAAACCGGGGCTACACCTTC. It encodes CASSSANRGYTF.

In its sample, this clonotype was seen once. The gene calls are TRBV9 and TRBJ2-7; possibly TRBD2 for D (6 bases). The DNA end is more similar to TRBJ2-5, so the J call may be wrong. The germline V gene has CDR1 SGDLS and CDR2 YYNGEE. The CDR3 has 13 residues. The CDR3 loop reads CASSRGLAGTQYF. CDR3 nucleotide sequence: TGTGCCAGCAGCCGGGGACTCGCGGGGACCCAGTACTTC.

This clonotype was observed a few times. The chain has TRBV7-2 and TRBJ2-1, with TRBD1 matching over 7 bases. Germline V CDR1 and CDR2: SGHTA, FQGNSA. Germline trimming cut 1 base from V and 10 bases from J; bases unmatched to any gene: 7. CDR3 length equals 14 residues. For the CDR3, the DNA is TGTGCCAGCAGCTTAGAAAGGGGGCTCGGGGAGCAGTTCTTC. Protein product: CASSLERGLGEQFF.

With respect to this clonotype: A junction boundary mismatches the germline segment, possibly from a read error. The J gene is TRBJ2-2, the V gene TRBV5-6, with unresolved D. CDR1 is SGHDT and CDR2 is YYEEEE in the germline V gene. The CDR3 loop spans 14 amino acids. CDR3 amino acids: CTSSFMTETGELFF. Written as DNA, the CDR3 is TGTACCAGCAGCTTCATGACCGAAACCGGGGAGCTGTTTTTT.

The V and J genes are TRBV29-1 and TRBJ1-2; tentatively, D is TRBD1 (5 bases). V was shortened by 8 bases and J by 6 bases, with 19 bases between the two germline ends. Germline loops: CDR1 SQVTM, CDR2 ANQGSEA. The CDR3 is 13 residues long. CDR3 protein: CSSAGGPLDGYTF. The CDR3 DNA is TGCAGCTCCGCTGGGGGTCCTCTGGATGGCTACACCTTC.

This clonotype has only a few counts. The chain recombines TRBV27 with TRBJ2-1; D remains ambiguous. V was pared by 2 bases and J by 6 bases, with 8 bases between. Germline V lookup: CDR1 MNHEY, CDR2 SMNVEV (reference sequence). The CDR3 is 13 amino acids. The CDR3 reads CASSLGLFNEQFF. The DNA of the CDR3 is TGTGCCAGCAGTTTAGGGCTGTTCAATGAGCAGTTCTTC.

V gene TRBV18 combines with J gene TRBJ2-4; 11 nucleotides align to TRBD2. The length of the CDR3 is 17 residues. V gave up 6 bases and J gave up 3 bases; unmatched junction bases: 10. Germline values: CDR1 KGHSH, CDR2 LQKENI. The CDR3 DNA follows: TGTGCCAGCTCCCACAGGGGACTAGCGGACAACAAAAACATTCAGTACTTC. Protein: CASSHRGLADNKNIQYF.

In this sample, this clonotype turned up a few times. This rearrangement joins TRBV20-1 to TRBJ2-3; 7 bases map to TRBD2. The CDR3 sequence is 15 residues long. Trimming cost V 5 bases and J 2 bases; bases outside gene matches: 10. From germline, CDR1 is DFQATT and CDR2 SNEGSKA (reference sequence). CDR3 sequence: CSAASLADNTDTQYF. CDR3 nucleotide sequence: TGCAGTGCTGCCAGTCTAGCGGATAACACAGATACGCAGTATTTT.

The chain has TRBV7-2 and TRBJ1-1; D is uncertain. The V end was cut by 6 bases, the J end by 11 bases, with 19 bases between. CDR1 and CDR2 (germline): SGHTA, FQGNSA. The length of the CDR3 is 13 residues. CDR3: CASRPGYGVEAFF. The CDR3 DNA reads TGTGCCAGCAGGCCTGGGTACGGGGTTGAGGCTTTCTTT.

This chain joins TRBV7-2 and TRBJ2-1; no reliable D call. This CDR3 has 14 amino acids. CDR1 is SGHTA, CDR2 FQGNSA, per germline. V lost 4 bases, J lost 10 bases, and 17 bases lay in between. CDR3 coding DNA: TGTGCCAGCAGCTCCCCCCGGGCCGTTCGGGAGCAGTTCTTC. It encodes CASSSPRAVREQFF.

The chain joins TRBV29-1 to TRBJ1-2, with TRBD1 matching over 7 bases. The CDR3 loop spans 13 amino acids. From germline, CDR1 is SQVTM and CDR2 ANQGSEA. CDR3 sequence reads: CSSEPGGAPGYTF. The DNA for the CDR3 is TGCAGTTCAGAGCCAGGGGGGGCTCCTGGCTACACCTTC.

This clonotype has just a few counts. The rearrangement uses TRBV12-3 or TRBV12-4 and TRBJ2-5; no clear D gene. The germline V and J ends were trimmed by 4 bases and 0 bases, with 9 bases remaining between them. The CDR3 contains 14 residues. The CDR3 region has the DNA TGTGCCAGCAGTTCCTCTTGGAACCAAGAGACCCAGTACTTC. It codes for CASSSSWNQETQYF.

A few counts support this clonotype. V and J are TRBV29-1 and TRBJ1-2, with 9 bases fitting TRBD1. This CDR3 spans 11 amino acids. Germline-derived CDR1 and CDR2 are SQVTM and ANQGSEA. Trimming cost V 7 bases and J 7 bases; bases outside gene matches: 4. CDR3 region: CSAETGGGYTF. In nucleotides, the CDR3 is TGCAGCGCCGAGACAGGGGGTGGCTACACCTTC.

This sequence joins TRBV4-2 and TRBJ1-1; D gene uncertain. Germline assignment: CDR1 LGHNA and CDR2 YNFKEQ. Deletions cut 4 bases from V and 1 base from J, with 13 bases between. This CDR3 comprises 15 residues. This CDR3 is CASSPGEVWNTEAFF. DNA for the CDR3: TGTGCCAGCAGCCCTGGCGAGGTCTGGAACACTGAAGCTTTCTTT.

This clonotype was seen a few times. The chain links TRBV29-1 to TRBJ2-1, with TRBD2 matching over 7 bases. The germline V gene encodes CDR1 SQVTM and CDR2 ANQGSEA. The CDR3 contains 15 residues. V lost 4 bases to trimming and J lost 7 bases; unmatched junction nucleotides: 13. The CDR3 spells CSVGADAGVLNEQFF. The DNA for the CDR3 is TGCAGCGTTGGTGCGGACGCGGGAGTGTTGAATGAGCAGTTCTTC.

The chain uses TRBV29-1 and TRBJ2-1, with TRBD1 matching over 7 bases. Germline V gives CDR1 SQVTM, CDR2 ANQGSEA. CDR3 size: 12 residues. Losses at the gene ends were 6 bases for V and 13 bases for J; bases not matched to a gene: 12. DNA of the CDR3: TGCAGCGTCTACAGGGGACAAGAGACCCAGTTCTTC. Its protein is CSVYRGQETQFF.

The rearrangement links TRBV15 to TRBJ2-7; TRBD2 might be the D (5 bases). Germline V CDR1 and CDR2: LNHNV, YYDKDF (reference sequence). The CDR3 loop spans 14 amino acids. The V and J ends lost 3 bases and 0 bases respectively, with 9 bases between them. The CDR3: CATSSQRLSYEQYF. The CDR3 DNA reads as TGTGCCACCAGCAGCCAGCGGCTCTCCTACGAGCAGTACTTC.

For this clonotype: A junction boundary mismatches the germline segment, possibly from a read error. The V call is TRBV5-1, the J call TRBJ2-5; D is possibly TRBD2 (5 bases). Germline CDR1 and CDR2: SGHRS and YFSETQ. The CDR3 consists of 14 residues. The CDR3 here is CASGLGADQETQYF. Written as DNA, the CDR3 is TGCGCCAGCGGCTTGGGAGCAGATCAAGAGACCCAGTACTTC.